The TCR beta chain described here comes from a study of brain T cells in children with intractable seizures. Study outcomes and limitations: HCMV serostatus was not known, and viral specificity came from CDR3 similarity only.

Trimming cost V 5 bases and J 5 bases, with 22 bases left between them. The CDR3 runs 18 residues. Per germline, CDR1 MDHEN and CDR2 SYDVKM. Only in-frame clones appear in the TCRdb table, and some are missing; sequencing was by immunoSEQ multiplex PCR. The table has 70,000 to 90,000 clones, roughly 91% seen once. Before surgery, patients took at least one anti-epileptic drug. Regarding this clone: Its antigen remains unidentified.

The chain combines TRBV28 with TRBJ1-6, with TRBD1 as a possible D gene (5 bases). The receptor comes from a boy less than two years old with tuberous sclerosis and intractable seizures. Material: peripheral blood, obtained at surgery. The DNA for the CDR3 is TGTGCCAGCAGTCTACTCCCCCCCTGGACGGGGGATAATTCACCCCTCCACTTT. Protein: CASSLLPPWTGDNSPLHF. The full variable domain, with the rest looked up from reference TRBV28 and TRBJ1-6, is DVKVTQSSRYLVKRTGEKVFLECVQDMDHENMFWYRQDPGLGLRLIYFSYDVKMKEKGDIPEGYSVSREKKERFSLILESASTNQTSMYLCASSLLPPWTGDNSPLHFGNGTRLTVT.